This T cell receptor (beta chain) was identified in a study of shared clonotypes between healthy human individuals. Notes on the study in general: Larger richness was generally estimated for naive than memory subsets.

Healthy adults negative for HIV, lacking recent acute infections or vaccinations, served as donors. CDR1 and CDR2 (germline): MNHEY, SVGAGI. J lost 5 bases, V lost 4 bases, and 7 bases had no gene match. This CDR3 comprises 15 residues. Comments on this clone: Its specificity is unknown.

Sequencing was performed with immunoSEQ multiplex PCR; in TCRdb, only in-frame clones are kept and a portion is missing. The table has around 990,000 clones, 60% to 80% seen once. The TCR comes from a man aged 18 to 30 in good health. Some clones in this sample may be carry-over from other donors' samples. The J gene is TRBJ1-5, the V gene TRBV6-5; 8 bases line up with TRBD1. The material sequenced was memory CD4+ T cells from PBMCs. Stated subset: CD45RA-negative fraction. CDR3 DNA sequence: TGTGCCAGCAGTTTAGTCGGACAGGGCGATCAGCCCCAGCATTTT. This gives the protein CASSLVGQGDQPQHF.